This T cell receptor beta chain was recorded in a study of blood T cell repertoires in COVID-19. Study details: COVID-19 samples, acute and convalescent, were from the United States, Italy and Spain. T cells, B-cell-depleted T cells, or PBMCs provided the cDNA or gDNA that served as material.

In the original processing: Amplification from reference gene primers served as the basis for estimated nucleated cell counts. Data came from immunoSEQ multiplex PCR; TCRdb stores just in-frame clones and leaves some out. The D gene and trimming were derived from the DNA, and the V and J assignments and clone size from that table. Among about 280,000 clones listed, roughly 90% were seen once. Trimming at V came to 2 bases and at J to 7 bases, leaving 5 bases not matched to a gene. The germline V gene has CDR1 SGHRS and CDR2 YFSETQ. The CDR3 is made up of 13 amino acids. This clone was picked up a small number of times.

The chain carries TRBV5-1 and TRBJ2-7; 8 bases agree with TRBD2. The origin of this receptor is a woman aged 30 to 39 with active or convalescent COVID-19. The sequencing input was peripheral blood. CDR3 coding DNA: TGCGCCAGCAGCTTCTCCTCGGGGGGGGAGCAGTACTTC. Its protein product is CASSFSSGGEQYF.